Below, 17 T cell receptor beta chains from the same sample are listed, as sequenced in a study of shared clonotypes between healthy human individuals. Libraries were prepared by immunoSEQ multiplex PCR; TCRdb keeps only in-frame clonotypes and omits some of them. The repertoire holds about 1,500,000 clones, with more than 95% as singletons. Sequencing input: naive CD4+ T cells sorted from blood. Subset here: CD45RA+ positively selected. These receptors came from a man aged 25-45 years in good health.

This clone showed up just once. The genes are TRBV10-3 and TRBJ1-1; 11 nucleotides line up with TRBD1. Per the germline V gene, CDR1 is ENHRY and CDR2 is SYGVKD. V lost 10 bases and J lost 3; bases outside the gene matches: 10. CDR3 length equals 15 residues. The CDR3 region has the DNA TGTGCCACCGAGACAACGGGACAGGGGGACACTGAAGCTTTCTTT. It specifies CATETTGQGDTEAFF.

The chain has TRBV6-1 and TRBJ2-3; no firm D call. V lost 0 bases and J 0 bases, leaving 4 bases between the germline ends. Per germline, CDR1 MNHNS and CDR2 SASEGT. The CDR3 loop spans 14 amino acids. This CDR3 is CASSEADSTDTQYF. For the CDR3, the DNA is TGTGCCAGCAGTGAAGCCGACAGCACAGATACGCAGTATTTT.

This chain connects TRBV5-4 to TRBJ1-3; possibly TRBD1 for D (5 bases). The V gene's germline CDR1 is SGHNT and CDR2 YYREEE (reference sequence). The CDR3 is made up of 15 amino acids. V was shortened by 3 bases and J by 2 bases, with 12 bases between the two germline ends. CDR3 bases: TGTGCCAGCAGCTCCCCGGGACGGACTGGAAACACCATATATTTT. Protein: CASSSPGRTGNTIYF. The full variable domain, rest sourced from reference TRBV5-4 and TRBJ1-3, is ETGVTQSPTHLIKTRGQQVTLRCSSQSGHNTVSWYQQALGQGPQFIFQYYREEENGRGNFPPRFSGLQFPNYSSELNVNALELDDSALYLCASSSPGRTGNTIYFGEGSWLTVV.

The rearrangement joins TRBV25-1 to TRBJ1-2; tentative D call: TRBD1 (6 bases). The CDR3 covers 17 residues. The germline V and J ends were trimmed by 0 bases and 6 bases, with 20 bases remaining between them. In germline, CDR1 is MGHDK, CDR2 SYGVNS. CDR3 nucleotides: TGTGCCAGCAGTGAATACGGCAGTCATCGGGGGCGAAATGGCTACACCTTC. It yields the protein CASSEYGSHRGRNGYTF.

The V call is TRBV4-1, the J call TRBJ2-7, with TRBD1 matching over 9 bases. CDR1 is MGHRA and CDR2 is YSYEKL in the germline V gene. Germline trimming cut 1 base from V and 5 bases from J; bases unmatched to any gene: 3. The CDR3 length is 14 residues. The CDR3 bases are TGCGCCAGCAGCCAAGGGACAGGGGTCCACGAGCAGTACTTC. Its translation is CASSQGTGVHEQYF.

The rearrangement joins TRBV18 to TRBJ2-7; D tentatively reads TRBD1 or TRBD2 (6 bases each). Deletions cut 6 bases from V and 6 bases from J, with 21 bases between. CDR1 and CDR2 (germline): KGHSH, LQKENI. The CDR3 loop spans 15 amino acids. The CDR3 DNA follows: TGTGCCAGCTCCGCCCCCACAGGGAGGTCAGCCGAGCAGTACTTC. Translated: CASSAPTGRSAEQYF. Full variable domain (rest looked up from reference TRBV18 and TRBJ2-7): NAGVMQNPRHLVRRRGQEARLRCSPMKGHSHVYWYRQLPEEGLKFMVYLQKENIIDESGMPKERFSAEFPKEGPSILRIQQVVRGDSAAYFCASSAPTGRSAEQYFGPGTRLTVT.

The genes are TRBV21-1 and TRBJ1-2. TRBV21-1 represents a pseudogene. The CDR3 loop spans 16 amino acids. The CDR3 sequence is CASSKVARLLLMGYTF. CDR3 DNA sequence: TGTGCCAGCAGCAAAGTGGCGAGACTACTTTTAATGGGCTACACCTTC.

The genes are TRBV5-4 and TRBJ2-7; TRBD2 matches at 7 bases. Trimming removed 4 bases from V and 4 bases from J; junction bases left unmatched: 14. The CDR3 has 16 amino acids. Germline V CDR1 and CDR2: SGHNT, YYREEE (reference sequence). CDR3 sequence: CASSKRQFAGEYEQYF. The CDR3 DNA reads TGTGCCAGCAGCAAGAGACAGTTCGCGGGGGAATACGAGCAGTACTTC.

The genes are TRBV25-1 and TRBJ1-2; possible D gene TRBD1, 6 bases. Germline assignment: CDR1 MGHDK and CDR2 SYGVNS. V was clipped by 4 bases and J by 8 bases, with 14 bases between them. The CDR3 is 13 residues long. The CDR3 reads CASSAGVFGGYTF. In DNA form, the CDR3 reads TGTGCCAGCAGTGCAGGGGTTTTTGGGGGCTACACCTTC.

The rearrangement uses TRBV10-1 and TRBJ2-1, with 8 positions matching TRBD2. Germline V gene lookup returns CDR1 WNHNN and CDR2 SYGVQD (reference sequence). The CDR3 sequence is 16 residues long. Trimming removed 0 bases from V and 8 bases from J; junction bases left unmatched: 9. The CDR3 spells CASSESQAGVLDEQFF. The DNA for the CDR3 is TGCGCCAGCAGTGAGTCTCAAGCGGGAGTTCTCGATGAGCAGTTCTTC.

V is TRBV4-2 and J is TRBJ2-3, with 8 bases lining up with TRBD2. Germline V gene data show CDR1 as LGHNA and CDR2 as YNFKEQ. The CDR3 consists of 16 residues. J was trimmed by 2 bases and V by 4 bases; bases with no gene match: 8. CDR3 in DNA: TGTGCCAGCAGCCTCGTAGTAGCGGGATACACAGATACGCAGTATTTT. Its translation is CASSLVVAGYTDTQYF.

CDR3 coding DNA: TGTGCCAGCAGTTACTCACAGTTATCAGATACGCAGTATTTT. This codes for CASSYSQLSDTQYF. This chain uses TRBV6-5 with TRBJ2-3; no firm D call. V lost 0 bases and J lost 4, with 8 bases in between. Germline CDR1 and CDR2: MNHEY and SVGAGI. CDR3 size: 14 residues.

V usage is TRBV28 and J usage is TRBJ2-1; 7 bases line up with TRBD2. The junction had 2 bases not matched to a gene; V was cut back by 2 bases and J by 7 bases. The germline V gene has CDR1 MDHEN and CDR2 SYDVKM. The CDR3 has 13 amino acids. For the CDR3, the DNA is TGTGCCAGCAGTTTAGGGCGGGAGAATGAGCAGTTCTTC. Translation: CASSLGRENEQFF. Full variable domain (missing parts from reference TRBV28 and TRBJ2-1): DVKVTQSSRYLVKRTGEKVFLECVQDMDHENMFWYRQDPGLGLRLIYFSYDVKMKEKGDIPEGYSVSREKKERFSLILESASTNQTSMYLCASSLGRENEQFFGPGTRLTVL.

The rearrangement links TRBV19 to TRBJ1-5; 7 bases fit TRBD1. The CDR3 consists of 14 residues. J was trimmed by 6 bases and V by 3 bases; bases with no gene match: 5. Germline-derived CDR1 and CDR2 are LNHDA and SQIVND (reference sequence). Here the CDR3 reads CASSIWAGGQPQHF. In DNA, the CDR3 is TGTGCCAGTAGTATCTGGGCAGGGGGTCAGCCCCAGCATTTT.

The chain recombines TRBV7-2 with TRBJ1-1; D may be TRBD1 (5 bases). V was shortened by 4 bases and J by 9 bases, with 12 bases between the two germline ends. The CDR3 covers 12 residues. Germline-derived CDR1 and CDR2 are SGHTA and FQGNSA. The CDR3 loop reads CASSWTAGKAFF. Here the CDR3 DNA reads TGTGCCAGCAGCTGGACCGCAGGGAAAGCTTTCTTT.

The V call is TRBV5-1, the J call TRBJ1-3, with a tentative D call TRBD1 (5 bases). Germline V CDR1 and CDR2: SGHRS, YFSETQ. The V end was cut by 5 bases, the J end by 7 bases, with 16 bases between. This CDR3 spans 14 amino acids. The CDR3 reads CASRVSGAANTIYF. DNA for the CDR3: TGCGCCAGCAGAGTAAGTGGGGCGGCGAACACCATATATTTT.

This rearrangement joins TRBV5-1 to TRBJ2-7; D is perhaps TRBD1 or TRBD2 (5 bases each). The V end lost 4 bases, the J end lost 5 bases, and 16 bases lay between the germline ends. The germline V gene encodes CDR1 SGHRS and CDR2 YFSETQ. The CDR3 length is 14 residues. The CDR3 DNA reads TGCGCCAGCAGCGCCTCCGGGACCCCCCACGAGCAGTACTTC. Residues: CASSASGTPHEQYF.